The present T cell receptor beta chain was sequenced within a study of blood T cells in healthy people across ages. Study-wide results and caveats: The donors' CMV status was not determined, possibly confounding changes in expanded clonotypes.

This clonotype was seen only a few times. Its antigen is still unknown. The CDR3 runs 15 residues. V lost 8 bases and J 1 base, leaving 17 bases between the germline ends. The germline V gene has CDR1 MDHEN and CDR2 SYDVKM. A sample-barcoded 5' primer and a J-beta primer mix were used in a second PCR of about 7 to 12 cycles. Individual samples furnished no less than 3 million CDR3-containing paired-end reads apiece. Each CDR3 protein is one row after TCRdb ran MiXCR on the 5' RACE reads. The sample shows 1.5 million to 1.8 million distinct CDR3 sequences, approximately 43% of them seen only once. Sequencing was performed on blood. The clonotype was recovered from a woman younger than 30 in good health. The chain employs TRBV28 and TRBJ2-5; D possibly corresponds to TRBD2 (7 bases). The CDR3 coding sequence is TGTGCCAGCCGAACGGGGGGCAGGGCCCAAGAGACCCAGTACTTC. Its translation: CASRTGGRAQETQYF.